The text below deals with one TCR beta chain. Its antigen is not known. The data stem from a study of T cells in localized non-small cell lung cancer. Overall study findings and caveats: Highest T cell clonality was seen in uninvolved adjacent lung, surpassing that measured in tumor.

Data came from immunoSEQ multiplex PCR; TCRdb stores just in-frame clones and leaves some out. The sample has roughly 40,000 clones, approximately 86% seen once. The sequence derives from a man aged 18-55 years with stage I lung adenocarcinoma. The sequenced sample was peripheral blood, obtained before any cancer treatment.

The CDR3 region has the DNA TGTGCCTGGAGTACTCCCGGGGGACAGTCCTATGGCTACACCTTC. Protein product: CAWSTPGGQSYGYTF. V and J are TRBV30 and TRBJ1-2; 7 bases map to TRBD1. The germline V gene encodes CDR1 GTSNPN and CDR2 SVGIG (reference sequence). This CDR3 contains 15 residues. V lost 2 bases to trimming and J lost 4 bases; unmatched junction nucleotides: 10.